These 25 T cell receptor beta chains came from one sample sequenced in a study of OX40 agonist ivuxolimab in advanced cancers. Here immunoSEQ multiplex PCR was the method, and the copy in TCRdb shows in-frame clones only, minus some. The sample lists about 10,000 clones, roughly three fifths occurring once. Here the sequenced sample was CD4+ or CD8+ T cells sorted from blood, taken in a trial of the OX40 agonist ivuxolimab. The receptor set was obtained from an adult with an advanced solid tumor such as melanoma, head and neck, liver or kidney cancer.

This clone is medium-sized within its sample. The chain combines TRBV10-1 with TRBJ2-7, with D perhaps TRBD2 (5 bases). V lost 4 bases and J lost 6, with 10 bases in between. The germline gives CDR1 WNHNN, CDR2 SYGVQD (reference sequence). The CDR3 is 12 residues long. The CDR3 here is CASSVRGGEQYF. In DNA, the CDR3 is TGCGCCAGCAGTGTCCGGGGTGGCGAGCAGTACTTC.

The chain joins TRBV7-2 to TRBJ2-7; TRBD2 matches at 10 bases. V dropped 6 bases and J dropped 8; count of bases not matched to a gene: 10. Germline CDR1 is SGHTA and CDR2 is FQGNSA. There are 14 residues in the CDR3. Written as DNA, the CDR3 is TGTGCCAGCAGATTAACTAGCGGGATCACCCAGCAGTACTTC. This sequence encodes CASRLTSGITQQYF.

V and J are TRBV11-2 and TRBJ2-4; 9 bases map to TRBD2. Trimming cost V 1 base and J 5 bases; bases outside gene matches: 0. CDR3 size: 14 residues. Looked up from germline, CDR1 is SGHAT and CDR2 is FQNNGV. The CDR3 loop is CASSLGLAENIQYF. CDR3 bases: TGTGCCAGCAGCTTAGGACTAGCGGAAAACATTCAGTACTTC.

The CDR3 nucleotides are TGCGCCAGCAGCCGGGATGTTGGGACAGGGGGCGTAGATACGCAGTATTTT. Its protein is CASSRDVGTGGVDTQYF. This rearrangement joins TRBV5-1 to TRBJ2-3, with 12 bases identical to TRBD1. Per germline, CDR1 SGHRS and CDR2 YFSETQ. This CDR3 spans 17 amino acids. The V and J ends lost 4 bases and 5 bases, in that order; junction bases with no gene match: 11.

J is TRBJ1-1 and V is TRBV11-1; D call uncertain. Germline CDR1 and CDR2: SGHAT and FQDESV (reference sequence). The V end lost 3 bases, the J end lost 4 bases, and 9 bases lay between the germline ends. The CDR3 has 13 amino acids. The chain's CDR3 is CASSLSQRTEAFF. DNA of the CDR3: TGTGCCAGCAGCTTGAGCCAGCGCACTGAAGCTTTCTTT.

This rearrangement joins TRBV29-1 to TRBJ2-1; TRBD2 aligns across 14 bases. V dropped 6 bases and J dropped 5; count of bases not matched to a gene: 15. The CDR3 totals 18 residues. Germline V CDR1 and CDR2: SQVTM, ANQGSEA. The CDR3 sequence is CSVSGGLAGAHVHNEQFF. For the CDR3, the DNA is TGCAGCGTCTCCGGGGGACTAGCGGGAGCGCACGTACACAATGAGCAGTTCTTC.

The chain is built from TRBV6-5 and TRBJ2-5; D possibly uses TRBD1 or TRBD2 (5 bases each). With 10 bases removed from V and 2 bases from J, the gap between germline ends came to 17 bases. The CDR3 is 14 residues long. Germline V gene lookup returns CDR1 MNHEY and CDR2 SVGAGI. The CDR3, as DNA: TGTGCCACCCCCGTCCGGGACGGACAAGAGACCCAGTACTTC. Translating it yields CATPVRDGQETQYF.

J is TRBJ1-2 and V is TRBV10-2; TRBD1 might be the D (6 bases). The CDR3 loop spans 13 amino acids. With 2 bases removed from V and 7 bases from J, the gap between germline ends came to 11 bases. Germline V gives CDR1 WSHSY, CDR2 SAAADI. The CDR3: CASSEDRLTGYTF. The CDR3 coding sequence is TGCGCCAGCAGTGAGGACAGGCTGACTGGCTACACCTTC.

The V and J genes are TRBV21-1 and TRBJ2-7; the table's D gene call, TRBD2, was not cross checked with the DNA. TRBV21-1 is a pseudogene locus. This CDR3 spans 19 amino acids. The CDR3 DNA reads as TGTGCCAGCAGCAAAGTTAGCGGGAGGAGAACTAGCCTATTAGACGAGCAGTACTTC. This codes for CASSKVSGRRTSLLDEQYF.

In this sample, this clone turned up a few times. The chain combines TRBV11-2 with TRBJ2-2, with D unresolved. The CDR3 spans 13 residues. The V end was cut by 2 bases, the J end by 7 bases, with 8 bases between. CDR1 and CDR2 from the germline V gene are SGHAT and FQNNGV. This CDR3 reads CASSLNSIGELFF. The CDR3, as DNA: TGTGCCAGCAGCTTAAATTCGATCGGGGAGCTGTTTTTT.

This clone turned up a few times. The DNA for the CDR3 is TGCGCCAGCAGCCAAGGGACTAGCGGGAGTTTGAATGAGCAGTTCTTC. Its translation is CASSQGTSGSLNEQFF. This chain links TRBV4-1 with TRBJ2-1, with TRBD2 identical over 13 bases. Germline CDR1 reads MGHRA; CDR2 reads YSYEKL. The CDR3 consists of 16 residues. Trimming at V came to 1 base and at J to 7 bases, leaving 4 bases not matched to a gene.

The chain has TRBV7-3 and TRBJ1-2; D possibly corresponds to TRBD1 (6 bases). This CDR3 is 15 amino acids long. CDR1 SGHTA and CDR2 FQGTGA come from the germline V gene. The V gene lost 5 bases and the J gene lost 4 bases, with 17 bases spanning the gap. CDR3 region: CASSHYGTPSYGYTF. DNA for the CDR3: TGTGCCAGCAGCCATTACGGGACACCGTCCTATGGCTACACCTTC.

J is TRBJ1-4 and V is TRBV7-9; no reliable D call. Germline V gives CDR1 SEHNR, CDR2 FQNEAQ (reference sequence). Trimming shortened V by 1 base and J by 8 bases, and 11 bases separated the two germline ends. The CDR3 extends over 14 amino acids. CDR3 bases: TGTGCCAGCAGCTTAGTGGGAAGCTACGAAAAACTGTTTTTT. Protein sequence: CASSLVGSYEKLFF.

The V and J genes are TRBV28 and TRBJ2-1; no clear D. Per the germline V gene, CDR1 is MDHEN and CDR2 is SYDVKM. The CDR3 spans 11 residues. Trimming pared 5 bases from V and 6 bases from J, leaving 5 bases between. The CDR3 bases are TGTGCCAGCAGTCCCGCCAATGAGCAGTTCTTC. Amino acids: CASSPANEQFF.

The rearrangement joins TRBV6-5 to TRBJ1-2; TRBD1 aligns across 7 bases. The germline V gene has CDR1 MNHEY and CDR2 SVGAGI. Trimming removed 4 bases from V and 8 bases from J; junction bases left unmatched: 10. This CDR3 region has 14 residues. The CDR3 DNA follows: TGTGCCAGCAGTTCCGACAGGGCCTCATCGGGCTACACCTTC. Amino acids: CASSSDRASSGYTF.

DNA of the CDR3: TGTGCCAGCAGCTTAGGGCCAGGGGTCCCCTACAATGAGCAGTTCTTC. It translates to CASSLGPGVPYNEQFF. This chain uses TRBV7-2 with TRBJ2-1, with a weak D call TRBD1 (6 bases). CDR1 SGHTA and CDR2 FQGNSA come from the germline V gene. V lost 1 base and J lost 2, with 12 bases in between. CDR3 length: 16 residues.

The chain recombines TRBV7-3 with TRBJ2-2, with 8 bases identical to TRBD1. The V segment lost 0 bases and the J segment 8 bases; nucleotides outside the gene matches: 5. Per the germline V gene, CDR1 is SGHTA and CDR2 is FQGTGA. The CDR3 has 15 residues. CDR3 sequence reads: CASSLTSGGAGELFF. The CDR3 nucleotides are TGTGCCAGCAGCTTAACGTCAGGGGGCGCGGGGGAGCTGTTTTTT.

The J gene is TRBJ1-3, the V gene TRBV21-1. TRBV21-1 is tagged as a pseudogene. This CDR3 contains 14 residues. CDR3 amino acids: CASSKVGPLNTIYF. DNA of the CDR3: TGTGCCAGCAGCAAAGTAGGGCCTCTAAACACCATATATTTT.

The CDR3 nucleotides are TGCGCCAGCAGCCAAGATCTCCAAGGCTGGGAGCAGTACTTC. Protein product: CASSQDLQGWEQYF. The chain has TRBV4-3 and TRBJ2-7; D remains ambiguous. The CDR3 runs 14 residues. The V gene's germline CDR1 is LGHNA and CDR2 YSLEER. Between the trimmed V and J ends, which lost 0 bases and 7 bases, there was a span of 13 bases.

The chain is built from TRBV13 and TRBJ2-2, with D perhaps assigned TRBD1 or TRBD2 (6 bases each). The germline V gene has CDR1 PRHDT and CDR2 FYEKMQ (reference sequence). The V gene lost 5 bases and the J gene lost 13 bases, with 14 bases spanning the gap. The CDR3 covers 12 residues. CDR3 nucleotides: TGTGCCAGCAGCGAGGAAGGGGGAGGGCTGTTTTTT. It specifies CASSEEGGGLFF.

This sequence joins TRBV25-1 and TRBJ1-1, with D possibly TRBD1 on 6 matching bases. CDR1 is MGHDK and CDR2 is SYGVNS in the germline V gene. The CDR3 runs 16 residues. V was pared by 3 bases and J by 0 bases, with 14 bases between. CDR3 nucleotides: TGTGCCAGCAGTGACAGGGGCAGTAACATGAACACTGAAGCTTTCTTT. Its protein is CASSDRGSNMNTEAFF.

CDR3: CAGGQDPNYGYTF. DNA for the CDR3: TGTGCCGGCGGACAGGACCCTAACTATGGCTACACCTTC. The chain combines TRBV2 with TRBJ1-2; 7 bases agree with TRBD1. The CDR3 sequence is 13 residues long. The germline gives CDR1 SNHLY, CDR2 FYNNEI. V lost 11 bases to trimming and J lost 0 bases; unmatched junction nucleotides: 6. Based on the CDR3 plus reference TRBV2 and TRBJ1-2, the full variable domain is EPEVTQTPSHQVTQMGQEVILRCVPISNHLYFYWYRQILGQKVEFLVSFYNNEISEKSEIFDDQFSVERPDGSNFTLKIRSTKLEDSAMYFCAGGQDPNYGYTFGSGTRLTVV.

This clone was counted only a few times. V gene TRBV19 combines with J gene TRBJ1-1; D perhaps matches TRBD1 (5 bases). The CDR3 runs 14 residues. Germline V lookup: CDR1 LNHDA, CDR2 SQIVND (reference sequence). V dropped 5 bases and J dropped 0 bases, with 10 bases sitting between them. The CDR3, as DNA: TGTGCCAGTAGTTTTCAGGGTCTGAACACTGAAGCTTTCTTT. This translates into CASSFQGLNTEAFF.

J is TRBJ1-1 and V is TRBV5-1, with a possible D match to TRBD1 (5 bases). The CDR3 totals 15 residues. Trimming removed 4 bases from V and 1 base from J, with 14 bases in between. Germline V lookup: CDR1 SGHRS, CDR2 YFSETQ. DNA for the CDR3: TGCGCCAGCAGCCCGGGACCCGTGGGGAACACTGAAGCTTTCTTT. It encodes CASSPGPVGNTEAFF.

The chain links TRBV19 to TRBJ2-3, with D hard to call. V was pared by 2 bases and J by 0 bases, with 12 bases between. This CDR3 is 16 amino acids long. Looked up from germline, CDR1 is LNHDA and CDR2 is SQIVND (reference sequence). The CDR3 spells CASSINPRPSTDTQYF. CDR3 nucleotide sequence: TGTGCCAGTAGTATAAACCCCCGCCCAAGCACAGATACGCAGTATTTT.